The T cell receptor (beta chain) described here comes from a study of T cells in Graves' hyperthyroidism and ophthalmopathy. Across the whole study: The authors collected peripheral blood at initial diagnosis, before any treatment. The study, taken as a whole, reports: Expanded thyroid clonotypes (above 0.001) were mostly also found in blood. Ophthalmopathy stood apart from stable hyperthyroidism in a 13 V-J model.

With regard to this clonotype: Its matching antigen is unknown.

Investigators excluded patients with uncontrolled infection, other autoimmune disease, pregnancy or lactation. RNA transcripts served as the template for amplifying TCR beta CDR3 regions. The HTBI set primed first-round TCR CDR3 RT-PCR. One entry per CDR3 protein results from TCRdb running MiXCR on the multiplex PCR reads. The data hold 500,000 to 750,000 distinct CDR3 sequences, with approximately 14% observed a single time. CDR1 is DFQATT, CDR2 SNEGSKA, per germline (reference sequence). The ends were cut back, 6 bases at V and 1 base at J, with 15 bases in the middle. The CDR3 covers 15 residues. The sequence was obtained from a woman aged 30 to 39 with Graves' hyperthyroidism. Sequenced sample: blood. The gene calls are TRBV20-1 and TRBJ1-4; D gene uncertain. In nucleotides, the CDR3 is TGCAGTGCCAAAGACGCCGTTGGAACTAATGAAAAACTGTTTTTT. This encodes CSAKDAVGTNEKLFF.